This T cell receptor beta chain was identified in a study of PD-1 blockade in classical Hodgkin lymphoma. Relapse after autologous stem cell transplantation occurred in every patient, and brentuximab vedotin exposure varied. Germline V CDR1 and CDR2: MNHEY, SMNVEV (reference sequence). This CDR3 has 15 residues. The trim removed 6 bases at V and 6 bases at J, leaving 9 bases unmatched. Using immunoSEQ multiplex PCR, the repertoire was profiled, and TCRdb retains in-frame clones only, with some absent. The sample contains some 45,000 clones, 88% of which appear only once. This sequence joins TRBV27 and TRBJ2-1; 9 bases line up with TRBD1. The receptor's source is a human donor with classical Hodgkin lymphoma. The starting material was peripheral blood mononuclear cells (PBMCs), obtained at baseline. The CDR3 here is CASRKQGALINEQFF. The CDR3 region has the DNA TGTGCCAGCAGGAAACAGGGGGCCCTCATCAATGAGCAGTTCTTC.